The 3 T cell receptor beta chains below were found in one sample sequenced in a study of blood T cell repertoires in COVID-19. Sequenced by immunoSEQ multiplex PCR; TCRdb stores in-frame clones only, minus some. The sample lists about 50,000 clones; almost 80% were seen once. Material for sequencing was PBMCs or T cells enriched from blood (not recorded which). These receptors were obtained from a woman between 50 and 59 years old with acute COVID-19.

This clone turned up a few times. This chain uses TRBV12-5 with TRBJ2-5; 11 bases fit TRBD2. The V gene end was trimmed by 4 bases and the J gene end by 1 base; junction bases not matched to a gene: 8. The CDR3 totals 17 residues. Germline V lookup: CDR1 LGHNT, CDR2 FRNRAP. CDR3 sequence: CASGSAGTSGFQETQYF. The CDR3 DNA reads TGTGCTAGTGGTTCAGCCGGGACTAGCGGCTTCCAAGAGACCCAGTACTTC.

This chain connects TRBV19 to TRBJ1-2, with D uncertain. The CDR3 sequence is 12 residues long. V dropped 5 bases and J dropped 4 bases, with 8 bases sitting between them. Per germline, CDR1 LNHDA and CDR2 SQIVND (reference sequence). The CDR3 region has the DNA TGTGCCAGTAGTGGACGGGGCTATGGCTACACCTTC. This encodes CASSGRGYGYTF.

The rearrangement joins TRBV3-1 (or the pseudogene TRBV3-2) to TRBJ2-3; D perhaps matches TRBD2 (7 bases). V lost 4 bases and J 4 bases, leaving 21 bases between the germline ends. This CDR3 comprises 17 residues. CDR1 and CDR2 (germline): LGHDT, YNNKEL (reference sequence). The CDR3 DNA is TGTGCCAGCAGCCCGCTGGGGGGGCGGGGGACGGCAGATACGCAGTATTTT. Protein: CASSPLGGRGTADTQYF.